Listed below are T cell receptor beta chains from one sample, sequenced in a study of memory CD4+ T cells and cytomegalovirus serostatus. Repertoires were generated with immunoSEQ multiplex PCR, while TCRdb's copy carries only in-frame clones and drops some. The sample consists of about 59,000 clones, 80% to 90% of them appearing once. Sequences were obtained from memory CD4+ T cells from blood. The source of these receptors is an adult in good health and CMV-seronegative. Each CDR3 is given with its conserved first and last residue. D genes are given only for firm matches. Rows give clone size only sometimes, using once, few, many, or a class for an expanded clone.

V gene	J gene	D gene	clone size	CDR3 protein	CDR3 DNA
TRBV11-2	TRBJ1-5	-	-	CASSLDSGFGKGSNQPQHF	TGTGCCAGCAGCTTAGATTCCGGGTTCGGGAAGGGTAGCAATCAGCCCCAGCATTTT
TRBV4-3	TRBJ1-6	-	-	CASSQDGIRSPLHF	TGCGCCAGCAGCCAAGACGGGATACGGTCACCCCTCCACTTT
TRBV5-6	TRBJ2-4	-	-	CASSLLTAGAKNIQYF	TGTGCCAGCAGCCTTCTCACGGCCGGGGCCAAAAACATTCAGTACTTC
TRBV7-6	TRBJ2-2	-	-	CASSLRAGDGELFF	TGTGCCAGCAGCTTAAGGGCAGGGGACGGGGAGCTGTTTTTT
TRBV7-8	TRBJ1-5	-	once	CASSVQGSNQPQHF	TGTGCCAGCAGCGTACAGGGCAGCAATCAGCCCCAGCATTTT
TRBV5-6	TRBJ1-6	-	-	CASSLYDTSYNSPLHF	TGTGCCAGCAGCTTGTATGACACTAGCTATAATTCACCCCTCCACTTT
TRBV10-1	TRBJ2-4	-	-	CASSEYGGPLAKNIQYF	TGCGCCAGCAGTGAGTATGGAGGACCACTAGCCAAAAACATTCAGTACTTC
TRBV19	TRBJ1-2	-	-	CASSTPAGISYGYTF	TGTGCCAGTAGTACCCCCGCAGGGATCTCCTATGGCTACACCTTC
TRBV7-9	TRBJ1-6	-	-	CASSLVNSPLHF	TGTGCCAGCAGCTTAGTCAATTCACCCCTCCACTTT
TRBV7-2	TRBJ2-4	TRBD2	once	CASSSWARAGGQNIQYF	TGTGCCAGCAGCTCATGGGCTCGGGCGGGAGGGCAAAACATTCAGTACTTC
TRBV20-1	TRBJ2-7	TRBD1	-	CSATGDYEQYF	TGCAGTGCGACAGGGGACTACGAGCAGTACTTC
TRBV28	TRBJ1-5	TRBD1	-	CASSTGGSSQPQHF	TGTGCCAGCAGTACAGGGGGCTCAAGTCAGCCCCAGCATTTT
TRBV11-2	TRBJ1-1	-	-	CASRPLKAARAEAFF	TGTGCCAGCAGACCCCTAAAGGCCGCGAGGGCTGAAGCTTTCTTT
TRBV2	TRBJ2-1	-	-	CASSTQEGHEQFF	TGTGCCAGCAGTACGCAAGAAGGTCATGAGCAGTTCTTC
TRBV7-9	TRBJ1-3	-	-	CASSLGQGRNTIYF	TGTGCCAGCAGCTTAGGGCAGGGGAGGAACACCATATATTTT
TRBV11-3	TRBJ2-7	-	-	CASSLVQVGEQYF	TGTGCCAGCAGCTTAGTTCAGGTCGGTGAGCAGTACTTC
TRBV6-5	TRBJ1-2	-	-	CASKQPGNYGYTF	TGTGCCAGCAAACAACCAGGGAACTATGGCTACACCTTC
TRBV9	TRBJ2-1	TRBD2	-	CASSVTGTSGFYNEQFF	TGTGCCAGCAGCGTGACCGGGACTAGCGGCTTCTACAATGAGCAGTTCTTC
TRBV28	TRBJ2-3	-	-	CASSLYGLAKPDTQYF	TGTGCCAGCAGTTTATATGGCTTGGCCAAGCCAGATACGCAGTATTTT
TRBV19	TRBJ2-7	-	-	CASSTGSYEQYF	TGTGCCAGTAGTACGGGCTCCTACGAGCAGTACTTC
TRBV15	TRBJ2-7	-	-	CATSRGNYEQYF	TGTGCCACCAGCAGAGGAAACTACGAGCAGTACTTC
TRBV29-1	TRBJ1-2	TRBD1	-	CSVADRGSAYGYTF	TGCAGCGTTGCCGACAGGGGTTCTGCCTATGGCTACACCTTC
TRBV4-1	TRBJ2-5	-	-	CASSQGRQTQETQYF	TGCGCCAGCAGCCAAGGAAGGCAGACACAAGAGACCCAGTACTTC
TRBV23-1	TRBJ2-1	-	-	CASSLATGNEQFF	TGCGCCAGCAGTCTTGCAACCGGGAATGAGCAGTTCTTC
TRBV29-1	TRBJ1-4	TRBD1	-	CSVATTGGPNEKLFF	TGCAGCGTGGCGACGACAGGGGGCCCTAATGAAAAACTGTTTTTT
TRBV4-2	TRBJ2-7	TRBD1	-	CASSRPSGTGSSYEQYF	TGTGCCAGCAGCCGCCCATCCGGGACAGGAAGCTCCTACGAGCAGTACTTC
TRBV6-5	TRBJ2-7	TRBD1	-	CASKLDRQGPYEQYF	TGTGCCAGCAAACTGGACCGACAGGGTCCGTACGAGCAGTACTTC
TRBV11-2	TRBJ1-1	TRBD1	-	CASSLVRGRLLDTEAFF	TGTGCCAGCAGCTTAGTCAGGGGGCGCCTCTTGGACACTGAAGCTTTCTTT
TRBV7-2	TRBJ1-1	-	-	CASSLASRVTEGAFF	TGTGCCAGCAGCTTAGCCAGCAGGGTTACCGAGGGAGCTTTCTTT
TRBV11-1	TRBJ2-1	TRBD2	-	CASSRMTSGSLYNEQFF	TGTGCCAGCAGTCGCATGACTAGCGGGAGTTTATACAATGAGCAGTTCTTC
TRBV5-4	TRBJ2-6	-	-	CASSLGIVSGANVLTF	TGTGCCAGCAGCTTGGGAATCGTGTCTGGGGCCAACGTCCTGACTTTC
TRBV28	TRBJ2-6	-	-	CASRRRQESSGANVLTF	TGTGCCAGCAGAAGACGGCAGGAGAGCTCTGGGGCCAACGTCCTGACTTTC
TRBV7-2	TRBJ2-3	TRBD2	-	CASSPGLAEDTQYF	TGTGCCAGCAGCCCCGGACTAGCCGAAGATACGCAGTATTTT
TRBV9	TRBJ2-2	-	-	CASSPPGLSFRGELFF	TGTGCCAGCAGCCCACCGGGCTTATCCTTTCGCGGGGAGCTGTTTTTT
TRBV21-1	TRBJ2-7	-	few	CAIVGRRSSYEQYF	TGTGCCATCGTCGGCCGGAGGAGCTCCTACGAGCAGTACTTC
TRBV9	TRBJ1-3	-	-	CASSAGTRPGNTIYF	TGTGCCAGCAGCGCGGGGACGAGACCTGGAAACACCATATATTTT
TRBV5-1	TRBJ1-1	-	-	CASSGEGGTEAFF	TGCGCCAGCAGCGGGGAGGGTGGCACTGAAGCTTTCTTT
TRBV6-5	TRBJ1-6	-	-	CASSGGSHYSPLHF	TGTGCCAGCAGCGGCGGATCTCACTATTCACCCCTCCACTTT
TRBV29-1	TRBJ2-7	TRBD1	once	CSVTPAGTAYEQYF	TGCAGCGTAACCCCCGCCGGGACAGCCTACGAGCAGTACTTC
TRBV2	TRBJ2-5	-	-	CASREGSPKETQYF	TGTGCCAGCAGAGAAGGCAGTCCCAAAGAGACCCAGTACTTC
TRBV11-2	TRBJ2-7	-	-	CASSLSRDLTYEQYF	TGTGCCAGCAGCCTCTCCAGGGATCTGACCTACGAGCAGTACTTC
TRBV5-4	TRBJ2-7	TRBD2	-	CASSLGGGSSYEQYF	TGTGCCAGCAGCTTGGGAGGCGGGAGCTCCTACGAGCAGTACTTC